These T cell receptor beta chains were read from a single sample in a study of blood T cell repertoires in COVID-19. Sequencing used immunoSEQ multiplex PCR; TCRdb keeps in-frame clones, though not all of them. The table records some 290,000 clones, about nine tenths of them present only once. Sequenced sample: peripheral blood. These receptors all stem from a woman under 40 with COVID-19, enrolled during active disease. The CDR3 runs from the conserved cysteine through the conserved F or W. A D gene is named only where the DNA matches it firmly. Not all rows give a size; the values are once, few, many and, for expanded clones, a class.

V gene	clone size	J gene	CDR3 length	D gene	CDR3 protein	CDR3 DNA
TRBV5-1	few	TRBJ1-3	15	-	CASRLGSGSGNTIYF	TGCGCCAGCCGATTGGGCTCAGGCTCTGGAAACACCATATATTTT
TRBV9	once	TRBJ2-1	13	-	CASSVATLDEQFF	TGTGCCAGCAGCGTTGCTACCCTGGATGAGCAGTTCTTC
TRBV6-5	once	TRBJ1-3	15	-	CASSYEAHSGNTIYF	TGTGCCAGCAGTTACGAAGCCCACTCTGGAAACACCATATATTTT
TRBV18	-	TRBJ1-6	15	TRBD1	CASSPGTASLSPLHF	TGTGCCAGCTCACCCGGGACAGCTTCTTTATCACCCCTCCACTTT
TRBV27	once	TRBJ1-5	11	-	CAIGVNQPQHF	TGTGCAATAGGAGTCAATCAGCCCCAGCATTTT
TRBV2	-	TRBJ2-5	15	TRBD1	CASSTPGQGGETQYF	TGTGCCAGCAGTACTCCGGGACAGGGGGGCGAGACCCAGTACTTC
TRBV7-7	-	TRBJ2-5	14	-	CASSHRGIQETQYF	TGTGCCAGCAGCCATAGGGGGATACAAGAGACCCAGTACTTC
TRBV7-2	-	TRBJ2-5	16	TRBD2	CATTKRGGREQETQYF	TGTGCCACCACCAAGCGGGGGGGCCGTGAACAAGAGACCCAGTACTTC
TRBV30	-	TRBJ2-1	13	TRBD2	CAWYRGGYNEQFF	TGTGCCTGGTACCGGGGGGGCTACAATGAGCAGTTCTTC
TRBV2	once	TRBJ1-4	11	-	CASRTSEKLFF	TGTGCCAGCAGGACTAGTGAAAAACTGTTTTTT
TRBV6-2/TRBV6-3	-	TRBJ2-2	15	-	CASSLIRGGRRELFF	TGTGCCAGCAGCCTAATCCGAGGAGGAAGGCGAGAGCTGTTTTTT